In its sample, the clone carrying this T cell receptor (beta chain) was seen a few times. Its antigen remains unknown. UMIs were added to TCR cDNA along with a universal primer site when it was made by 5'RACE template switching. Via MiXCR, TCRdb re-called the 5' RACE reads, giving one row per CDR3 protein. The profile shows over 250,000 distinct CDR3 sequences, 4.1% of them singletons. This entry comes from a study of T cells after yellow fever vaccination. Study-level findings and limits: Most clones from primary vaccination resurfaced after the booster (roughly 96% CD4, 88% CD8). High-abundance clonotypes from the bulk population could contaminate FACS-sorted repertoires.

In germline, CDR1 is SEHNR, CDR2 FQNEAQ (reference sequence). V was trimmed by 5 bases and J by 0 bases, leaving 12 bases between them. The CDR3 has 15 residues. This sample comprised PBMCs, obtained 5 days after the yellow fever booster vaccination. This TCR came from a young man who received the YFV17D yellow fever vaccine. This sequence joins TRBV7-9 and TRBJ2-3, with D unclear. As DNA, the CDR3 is TGTGCCAGCAGCCGACACGGGCGTAGCACAGATACGCAGTATTTT. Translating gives CASSRHGRSTDTQYF.